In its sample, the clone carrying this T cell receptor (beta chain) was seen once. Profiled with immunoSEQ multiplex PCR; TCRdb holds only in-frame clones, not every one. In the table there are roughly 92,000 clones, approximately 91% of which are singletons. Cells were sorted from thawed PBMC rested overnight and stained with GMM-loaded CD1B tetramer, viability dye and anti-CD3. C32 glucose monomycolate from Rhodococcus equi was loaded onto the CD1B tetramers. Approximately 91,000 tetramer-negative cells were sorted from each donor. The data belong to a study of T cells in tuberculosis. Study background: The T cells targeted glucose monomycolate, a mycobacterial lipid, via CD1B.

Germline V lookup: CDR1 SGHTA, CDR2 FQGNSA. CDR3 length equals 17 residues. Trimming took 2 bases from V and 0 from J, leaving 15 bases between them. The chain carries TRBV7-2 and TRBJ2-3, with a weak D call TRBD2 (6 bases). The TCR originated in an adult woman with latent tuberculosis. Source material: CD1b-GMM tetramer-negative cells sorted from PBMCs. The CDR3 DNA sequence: TGTGCCAGCAGCTTAAGGGTGGGTAGCGGTAGCACAGATACGCAGTATTTT. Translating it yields CASSLRVGSGSTDTQYF.